These 17 T cell receptor beta chains were all obtained from the same sample, sequenced in a study of brain T cells in children with intractable seizures. The data were produced by immunoSEQ multiplex PCR, yet TCRdb's version contains in-frame clones alone and is incomplete. The data contain about 340,000 clones, about 93% of them singletons. The time point: blood from clinic visit 5 months post-surgery; TSC patient then seizure free. This specimen consisted of peripheral blood, obtained 4 to 6 months after surgery. The source of these receptors is a boy under two years old with tuberous sclerosis and intractable seizures.

V usage is TRBV3-1 (or the pseudogene TRBV3-2) and J usage is TRBJ2-2, with TRBD2 identical over 11 bases. The germline V gene has CDR1 LGHDT and CDR2 YNNKEL (reference sequence). Trimming took 5 bases from V and 3 from J; bases not matched to a gene: 8. The CDR3 is 17 residues long. DNA of the CDR3: TGTGCCAGCAGCTCACGATGGACTAGCGGGTACACCGGGGAGCTGTTTTTT. Translated, it gives CASSSRWTSGYTGELFF.

The chain employs TRBV5-8 and TRBJ2-5; D possibly corresponds to TRBD1 (6 bases). The germline gives CDR1 SGHTS, CDR2 YDEGEE. V shed 0 bases and J shed 3 bases, with 12 bases lying between them. This CDR3 has 15 amino acids. CDR3 DNA: TGTGCCAGCAGCTTGGAGGGACATCGGGAAGAGACCCAGTACTTC. Translating it yields CASSLEGHREETQYF.

The J gene is TRBJ1-1, the V gene TRBV3-1 (or the pseudogene TRBV3-2); D may be TRBD1 (5 bases). The germline V and J ends were trimmed by 3 bases and 4 bases, with 12 bases remaining between them. The CDR3 consists of 14 residues. Germline CDR1 reads LGHDT; CDR2 reads YNNKEL (reference sequence). CDR3 sequence: CASSHLQETTEAFF. The CDR3 DNA reads TGTGCCAGCAGCCACTTACAGGAAACCACTGAAGCTTTCTTT.

This rearrangement joins TRBV7-8 to TRBJ1-1, with TRBD1 as a possible D gene (6 bases). The CDR3 has 17 amino acids. The germline gives CDR1 SGHVS, CDR2 FQNEAQ. The V and J ends lost 0 bases and 1 base respectively, with 15 bases between them. CDR3 sequence reads: CASSLAARGGRNTEAFF. CDR3 DNA: TGTGCCAGCAGCTTAGCGGCGAGGGGGGGGCGGAACACTGAAGCTTTCTTT.

The genes are TRBV2 and TRBJ2-1, with TRBD2 identical over 9 bases. V trimming: 9 bases; J trimming: 13 bases; junction bases outside the gene matches: 13. CDR3 size: 13 residues. Germline V CDR1 and CDR2: SNHLY, FYNNEI. Here the CDR3 reads CASGLAKTMTQFF. The CDR3 DNA sequence: TGTGCCAGTGGACTAGCGAAAACAATGACCCAGTTCTTC.

The chain links TRBV7-9 to TRBJ2-7, with TRBD1 identical over 11 bases. Trimming cost V 8 bases and J 2 bases; bases outside gene matches: 5. This CDR3 comprises 14 residues. The germline CDR1 and CDR2 sequences are SEHNR and FQNEAQ (reference sequence). DNA of the CDR3: TGTGCCAGCGCCCGGGGACAGGGGGCCTACGAGCAGTACTTC. Translated: CASARGQGAYEQYF.

In the case of this clone: Other DNA sequences in the same sample also yield this CDR3. The V gene is TRBV6-2 or TRBV6-3, the J gene TRBJ2-7; no clear D. V dropped 5 bases and J dropped 3 bases, with 5 bases sitting between them. The CDR3 runs to 11 residues. CDR1 and CDR2 (germline): MNHEY, SVGEGT. The CDR3 DNA reads as TGTGCCAGCAGTCCAAGCTACGAGCAGTACTTC. This encodes CASSPSYEQYF.

V is TRBV5-1 and J is TRBJ2-5, with TRBD2 matching 9 bases. The J segment lost 2 bases and the V segment lost 4 bases, leaving 6 bases of the junction unmatched. CDR1 is SGHRS, CDR2 YFSETQ, per germline. The CDR3 contains 15 residues. The CDR3 sequence is CASSTTTSGQETQYF. Written as DNA, the CDR3 is TGCGCCAGCAGCACCACGACTAGCGGACAAGAGACCCAGTACTTC.

Concerning this clone: A read error may be the cause here, since a much bigger clone is one base away. Other DNA sequences in this sample translate to the same CDR3. This chain links TRBV9 with TRBJ1-1; D remains unclear. Trimming removed 0 bases at V and 1 base at J, with 4 bases between. The length of the CDR3 is 13 residues. Germline loops: CDR1 SGDLS, CDR2 YYNGEE. The CDR3 region has the DNA TGTGCCAGCAGCGTAGCCGGGAACACTGAAGCTTTCTTT. This codes for CASSVAGNTEAFF.

This chain connects TRBV19 to TRBJ1-1, with D hard to call. V was shortened by 0 bases and J by 3 bases, with 8 bases between the two germline ends. CDR1 is LNHDA and CDR2 is SQIVND in the germline V gene (reference sequence). This CDR3 contains 14 residues. The CDR3 spells CASSIDRGYTEAFF. For the CDR3, the DNA is TGTGCCAGTAGTATAGATCGCGGGTACACTGAAGCTTTCTTT.

This chain joins TRBV29-1 and TRBJ2-5; D is unclear. This CDR3 comprises 16 residues. CDR1 and CDR2 from the germline V gene are SQVTM and ANQGSEA. V was shortened by 0 bases and J by 0 bases, with 14 bases between the two germline ends. The CDR3 spells CSVEEGQVVYQETQYF. CDR3 DNA sequence: TGCAGCGTTGAAGAAGGCCAGGTTGTGTACCAAGAGACCCAGTACTTC. Filled out from reference TRBV29-1 and TRBJ2-5, the complete variable domain reads SAVISQKPSRDICQRGTSLTIQCQVDSQVTMMFWYRQQPGQSLTLIATANQGSEATYESGFVIDKFPISRPNLTFSTLTVSNMSPEDSSIYLCSVEEGQVVYQETQYFGPGTRLLVL.

The chain uses TRBV21-1 and TRBJ2-7; TRBD1, the table's D call, lacks a check against the DNA. TRBV21-1 is a pseudogene locus. CDR3 length equals 15 residues. The CDR3 region is CASSLNETGTYEQYF. In nucleotides, the CDR3 is TGTGCCAGCAGCCTTAATGAGACAGGGACCTACGAGCAGTACTTC.

J is TRBJ1-1 and V is TRBV5-1; 7 bases fit TRBD1. Germline CDR1 and CDR2: SGHRS and YFSETQ. Trimming at V came to 3 bases and at J to 4 bases, leaving 9 bases not matched to a gene. The length of the CDR3 is 15 residues. The CDR3 protein is CASSSRTGYFTEAFF. CDR3 DNA: TGCGCCAGCAGCTCTAGGACAGGTTATTTCACTGAAGCTTTCTTT.

The chain recombines TRBV19 with TRBJ2-2, with 8 bases that match TRBD1. V gave up 5 bases and J gave up 5 bases; unmatched junction bases: 7. CDR3 length: 15 amino acids. Germline V lookup: CDR1 LNHDA, CDR2 SQIVND (reference sequence). The CDR3 sequence is CASSDGQGDTGELFF. The CDR3, as DNA: TGTGCCAGTAGTGACGGACAGGGAGATACCGGGGAGCTGTTTTTT.

This chain links TRBV19 with TRBJ2-1, with D tentatively TRBD2 (5 bases). This CDR3 has 15 residues. CDR1 is LNHDA and CDR2 is SQIVND in the germline V gene (reference sequence). Between the trimmed V and J ends, which lost 6 bases and 5 bases, there was a span of 17 bases. DNA of the CDR3: TGTGCCAGTAGCCATGGGGAGTACGGAGACAATGAGCAGTTCTTC. It specifies CASSHGEYGDNEQFF.

The J gene is TRBJ2-3, the V gene TRBV5-4, with TRBD1 matching 9 bases. The CDR3 contains 15 residues. With 4 bases clipped from V and 3 bases from J, the junction kept 6 bases outside the gene matches. Per germline, CDR1 SGHNT and CDR2 YYREEE (reference sequence). For the CDR3, the DNA is TGTGCCAGCAGCCTAGAAGGACAGGGGACAGATACGCAGTATTTT. Its protein is CASSLEGQGTDTQYF.

The chain uses TRBV14 and TRBJ1-2, with 7 bases matching TRBD1. V lost 4 bases to trimming and J lost 4 bases; unmatched junction nucleotides: 3. Per the germline V gene, CDR1 is SGHDN and CDR2 is FVKESK. The CDR3 contains 13 residues. The CDR3 sequence: CASSPDRIYGYTF. Here the CDR3 DNA reads TGTGCCAGCAGCCCGGACAGGATCTATGGCTACACCTTC.